This TCR beta chain was identified in a study of T cell repertoires in ileal Crohn's disease. Study context: Approximately 35% were active smokers at surgery; median disease duration was about 7.5 years. Every patient was operated on for stricturing (about 60%) or penetrating (approximately 40%) complications. Thiopurines (around 10) or anti-TNF agents (approximately 20) were given postoperatively to about half.

With V trimmed by 5 bases and J by 3 bases, 7 bases remained unmatched. This CDR3 contains 17 residues. The germline gives CDR1 SEHNR, CDR2 FQNEAQ (reference sequence). TCRdb's copy holds only in-frame clones and misses some; the assay was immunoSEQ multiplex PCR. Seen here are 25,000 to 30,000 clones, roughly 81% observed once, and the top ten hold roughly 5.5%. The sequenced sample was ileal tissue. The clonotype was recovered from an adult with Crohn's disease. This chain connects TRBV7-9 to TRBJ2-3; 14 bases fit TRBD2. CDR3 DNA: TGTGCCAGCAGCCCGGGGACTAGCGGGGGTTCGACAGATACGCAGTATTTT. It specifies CASSPGTSGGSTDTQYF.